The next 17 T cell receptor beta chains were all read from a single sample in a study of shared clonotypes between healthy human individuals. Profiled with immunoSEQ multiplex PCR; TCRdb holds only in-frame clones, not every one. The sample includes some 2.1 million clones, just over 90% seen only once; the top ten take about 1.6%. CD8 cells regarded as naive lacked CD45RO, were positively chosen for CCR7, and omitted terminally differentiated effector memory CD45RA+ cells. Sequencing was done on a sample of naive CD8+ T cells from PBMCs. The receptors stem from a young man in good health. Some clones in this sample may be carry-over from other donors' samples.

This chain connects TRBV6-5 to TRBJ1-1, with D maybe TRBD1 (6 bases). CDR3 length: 14 residues. V shed 5 bases and J shed 1 base, with 11 bases lying between them. CDR1 is MNHEY, CDR2 SVGAGI, per germline. The CDR3: CASSPDRTNTEAFF. The CDR3 DNA sequence: TGTGCCAGCAGTCCAGACAGGACGAACACTGAAGCTTTCTTT.

The rearrangement uses TRBV9 and TRBJ1-3; D is possibly TRBD1 (6 bases). Germline lookup yields CDR1 SGDLS and CDR2 YYNGEE. The CDR3 consists of 15 residues. V was clipped by 0 bases and J by 2 bases, with 9 bases between them. The DNA of the CDR3 is TGTGCCAGCAGCGTAGGGCAGGGGCCTGGAAACACCATATATTTT. Protein product: CASSVGQGPGNTIYF.

The gene calls are TRBV5-6 and TRBJ2-1; weak D call: TRBD2 (5 bases). Trimming shortened V by 3 bases and J by 7 bases, and 20 bases separated the two germline ends. The CDR3 has 16 amino acids. Germline V CDR1 and CDR2: SGHDT, YYEEEE. The CDR3 region has the DNA TGTGCCAGCAGCTCGGATGGACTTCCTGAGTCTAATGAGCAGTTCTTC. Encoded protein: CASSSDGLPESNEQFF.

The chain links TRBV4-1 to TRBJ1-1; D gene uncertain. This CDR3 region has 15 residues. V lost 1 base and J lost 1, with 10 bases in between. Germline CDR1 and CDR2: MGHRA and YSYEKL. As DNA, the CDR3 is TGCGCCAGCAGCCAAGTTTGGAACACGAACACTGAAGCTTTCTTT. The encoded protein is CASSQVWNTNTEAFF.

This clone was seen once. V gene TRBV9 combines with J gene TRBJ2-4, with no clear D. Between the trimmed V and J ends, which lost 3 bases and 2 bases, there was a span of 12 bases. CDR1 and CDR2 (germline): SGDLS, YYNGEE. The CDR3 spans 15 residues. The CDR3 here is CASSETSSPKNIQYF. In DNA, the CDR3 is TGTGCCAGCAGCGAAACTTCGTCACCCAAAAACATTCAGTACTTC.

The V gene is TRBV11-2, the J gene TRBJ2-1; the D is unclear. There are 13 residues in the CDR3. V lost 0 bases to trimming and J lost 10 bases, with 10 bases between them. Germline V gene lookup returns CDR1 SGHAT and CDR2 FQNNGV. The CDR3 DNA follows: TGTGCCAGCAGCTTAGACCTTGAGAGGGAGCAGTTCTTC. Protein sequence: CASSLDLEREQFF.

The CDR3 bases are TGTGCCAGCAGCTCCCAGGACAGAGGCGACCAGCCCCAGCATTTT. Protein product: CASSSQDRGDQPQHF. The gene calls are TRBV5-6 and TRBJ1-5; possible D gene TRBD1, 6 bases. Germline assignment: CDR1 SGHDT and CDR2 YYEEEE. The CDR3 has 15 amino acids. Trimming stripped 3 bases from V and 7 bases from J, with 17 bases between.

Note on this clone: The junction departs from the called germline gene at one end, perhaps through a read error. This chain uses TRBV29-1 with TRBJ2-3; 8 bases line up with TRBD1. Germline loops: CDR1 SQVTM, CDR2 ANQGSEA. CDR3 size: 14 residues. The DNA for the CDR3 is TGCAGCGTGGAAGGGACAGGCGGCACAGATACGCAGTATTTT. Amino acids: CSVEGTGGTDTQYF.

The genes are TRBV7-9 and TRBJ1-4; D not resolved. Germline CDR1 SEHNR, CDR2 FQNEAQ (reference sequence). The CDR3 consists of 16 residues. V was trimmed by 4 bases and J by 8 bases, leaving 20 bases between them. CDR3: CASSSVYRTRDEKLFF. As DNA, the CDR3 is TGTGCCAGCAGCTCCGTCTACAGAACCCGCGACGAAAAACTGTTTTTT.

J is TRBJ2-7 and V is TRBV10-3; no clear D. V was pared by 2 bases and J by 3 bases, with 8 bases between. CDR3 length: 13 amino acids. CDR1 ENHRY and CDR2 SYGVKD come from the germline V gene. The CDR3: CAISENFYYEQYF. Here the CDR3 DNA reads TGTGCCATCAGTGAGAACTTCTACTACGAGCAGTACTTC.

A word on this clone: Other nucleotide sequences from this sample produce the same CDR3. The gene calls are TRBV9 and TRBJ2-2; the D is unclear. The germline gives CDR1 SGDLS, CDR2 YYNGEE. The ends were cut back, 2 bases at V and 3 bases at J, with 5 bases in the middle. The CDR3 loop spans 13 amino acids. The CDR3 bases are TGTGCCAGCAGCGTTGGCCACACCGGGGAGCTGTTTTTT. Translation gives CASSVGHTGELFF.

This chain connects TRBV27 to TRBJ2-7; the D gene is possibly TRBD2 (5 bases). The CDR3 extends over 12 amino acids. Germline CDR1 reads MNHEY; CDR2 reads SMNVEV (reference sequence). With 10 bases removed from V and 2 bases from J, the gap between germline ends came to 12 bases. The CDR3 DNA reads TGTGCCACCCTGAGGGTCCCCTACGAGCAGTACTTC. Residues: CATLRVPYEQYF.

The V gene is TRBV7-2, the J gene TRBJ2-7; possibly TRBD1 for D (6 bases). CDR1 and CDR2 from the germline V gene are SGHTA and FQGNSA. V lost 1 base to trimming and J lost 6 bases, with 10 bases between them. The CDR3 is 13 amino acids. CDR3 DNA sequence: TGTGCCAGCAGCTTAGGTCCAGGGGTCGAGCAGTACTTC. Residues: CASSLGPGVEQYF.

Only one count was recorded for this clone. The chain employs TRBV7-2 and TRBJ1-1, with D possibly TRBD1 on 5 matching bases. V lost 3 bases, J lost 0 bases, and 14 bases lay in between. In germline, CDR1 is SGHTA, CDR2 FQGNSA. The length of the CDR3 is 16 residues. The CDR3 sequence: CASSFPAGGMNTEAFF. CDR3 nucleotide sequence: TGTGCCAGCAGCTTCCCAGCGGGGGGTATGAACACTGAAGCTTTCTTT.

This chain joins TRBV5-6 and TRBJ2-1; 10 bases agree with TRBD2. The CDR3 has 16 residues. The V and J ends lost 3 bases and 5 bases, in that order; junction bases with no gene match: 8. The V gene's germline CDR1 is SGHDT and CDR2 YYEEEE. The CDR3 sequence is CASSWLLAGTNNEQFF. CDR3 coding DNA: TGTGCCAGCAGCTGGTTACTAGCGGGGACTAACAATGAGCAGTTCTTC. Full variable domain (remainder filled in from reference TRBV5-6 and TRBJ2-1): DAGVTQSPTHLIKTRGQQVTLRCSPKSGHDTVSWYQQALGQGPQFIFQYYEEEERQRGNFPDRFSGHQFPNYSSELNVNALLLGDSALYLCASSWLLAGTNNEQFFGPGTRLTVL.

The chain combines TRBV7-9 with TRBJ1-2; D remains ambiguous. The CDR3 runs to 17 residues. Trimming took 5 bases from V and 0 from J, leaving 19 bases between them. Germline values: CDR1 SEHNR, CDR2 FQNEAQ (reference sequence). The DNA for the CDR3 is TGTGCCAGCAGCCCACTTCGCTTGACCTTTCCTAACTATGGCTACACCTTC. The encoded protein is CASSPLRLTFPNYGYTF.

This chain joins TRBV4-2 and TRBJ2-7, with TRBD1 matching over 7 bases. From germline, CDR1 is LGHNA and CDR2 YNFKEQ. The junction had 6 bases not matched to a gene; V was cut back by 5 bases and J by 2 bases. This CDR3 spans 14 amino acids. The CDR3 DNA reads as TGTGCCAGCAGCGGACGGGACAGCGCCTACGAGCAGTACTTC. Translating gives CASSGRDSAYEQYF.